One and the same sample provided the 29 T cell receptor beta chains below, sequenced in a study of blood T cell repertoires in COVID-19. Sequencing used immunoSEQ multiplex PCR; TCRdb keeps in-frame clones, though not all of them. The profile shows 200,000 to 250,000 clones, 80% of them singletons. The sequenced material came from PBMCs or T cells enriched from blood (not recorded which). The receptors shown here come from a man in his thirties or forties with acute COVID-19.

The chain is built from TRBV11-2 and TRBJ2-2, with TRBD2 matching 13 bases. Germline V gene data show CDR1 as SGHAT and CDR2 as FQNNGV. The V segment lost 5 bases and the J segment 7 bases; nucleotides outside the gene matches: 7. The CDR3 sequence is 16 residues long. The CDR3 sequence is CASSLLAGGQNGELFF. In nucleotides, the CDR3 is TGTGCCAGCAGCCTACTAGCGGGGGGGCAGAACGGGGAGCTGTTTTTT.

The chain is built from TRBV12-3 or TRBV12-4 and TRBJ2-1; 8 nucleotides match TRBD2. The CDR3 is 13 amino acids. V shed 11 bases, J shed 2 bases, and the junction held 5 bases outside the gene matches. The DNA of the CDR3 is TGTGCCGCCGGGGGGGGACCCTACAATGAGCAGTTCTTC. Amino acids: CAAGGGPYNEQFF.

In this sample, this clone turned up once. The chain joins TRBV5-1 to TRBJ2-7; 10 positions agree with TRBD1. Germline V gene lookup returns CDR1 SGHRS and CDR2 YFSETQ. Trimming removed 1 base from V and 2 bases from J; junction bases left unmatched: 6. The CDR3 has 16 residues. The chain's CDR3 is CASSLSWGQGTYEQYF. The CDR3 nucleotides read TGCGCCAGCAGCTTGTCTTGGGGACAGGGGACCTACGAGCAGTACTTC.

This chain uses TRBV7-9 with TRBJ2-5; 8 nucleotides agree with TRBD1. The V segment lost 1 base and the J segment 2 bases; nucleotides outside the gene matches: 9. Germline CDR1 reads SEHNR; CDR2 reads FQNEAQ (reference sequence). This CDR3 region has 17 residues. The DNA for the CDR3 is TGTGCCAGCAGCTTAGAGGCCAGGACAGGGCAACAAGAGACCCAGTACTTC. It yields the protein CASSLEARTGQQETQYF. The complete variable domain, with remaining parts taken from reference TRBV7-9 and TRBJ2-5, reads DTGVSQNPRHKITKRGQNVTFRCDPISEHNRLYWYRQTLGQGPEFLTYFQNEAQLEKSRLLSDRFSAERPKGSFSTLEIQRTEQGDSAMYLCASSLEARTGQQETQYFGPGTRLLVL.

This chain links TRBV2 with TRBJ1-3; D remains unclear. V gave up 4 bases and J gave up 5 bases, with 9 bases separating them. The germline V gene has CDR1 SNHLY and CDR2 FYNNEI. This CDR3 comprises 13 residues. The CDR3 loop reads CASSVGGRNTIYF. The CDR3, as DNA: TGTGCCAGCAGTGTAGGAGGCCGAAACACCATATATTTT.

CDR3 residues: CASSGLAGGGEQFF. CDR3 sequence (DNA): TGTGCCAGCAGCGGACTAGCGGGGGGAGGCGAGCAGTTCTTC. This chain links TRBV6-5 with TRBJ2-1, with 14 positions matching TRBD2. The germline V gene encodes CDR1 MNHEY and CDR2 SVGAGI. The CDR3 has 14 residues. J was trimmed by 10 bases and V by 6 bases; bases with no gene match: 5.

The chain combines TRBV19 with TRBJ1-1; D is undetermined. V was trimmed by 5 bases and J by 1 base, leaving 14 bases between them. This CDR3 spans 15 amino acids. Germline values: CDR1 LNHDA, CDR2 SQIVND (reference sequence). The CDR3 here is CASSPYPGPNTEAFF. In nucleotides, the CDR3 is TGTGCCAGTAGTCCCTACCCGGGTCCGAACACTGAAGCTTTCTTT.

The chain links TRBV9 to TRBJ1-2, with 8 nucleotides matching TRBD1. This CDR3 region has 15 residues. The junction had 7 bases not matched to a gene; V was cut back by 0 bases and J by 6 bases. The germline V gene has CDR1 SGDLS and CDR2 YYNGEE. The CDR3 loop is CASSVGTGRVDGYTF. The CDR3 DNA follows: TGTGCCAGCAGCGTAGGGACAGGGAGGGTCGATGGCTACACCTTC.

The chain carries TRBV6-6 and TRBJ1-5, with D possibly matching TRBD1 (6 bases). In germline, CDR1 is MNHNY, CDR2 SVGAGI (reference sequence). Trimming removed 5 bases at V and 1 base at J, with 12 bases between. This CDR3 has 15 amino acids. In DNA, the CDR3 is TGTGCCAGCAGTGGTAACAGGGCCAGCAATCAGCCCCAGCATTTT. It yields the protein CASSGNRASNQPQHF.

Written as DNA, the CDR3 is TGTGCCAGCTCACCGGTTGACAAAGCTAACTATGGCTACACCTTC. It encodes CASSPVDKANYGYTF. The V call is TRBV18, the J call TRBJ1-2; no reliable D call. Germline V gene sequence: CDR1 KGHSH, CDR2 LQKENI. V was cut by 3 bases and J by 0 bases, with 11 bases left in between. This CDR3 is built from 15 residues.

The chain couples TRBV11-3 to TRBJ2-3, with unresolved D. Germline CDR1 is SGHNT and CDR2 is YENEEA. This CDR3 spans 16 amino acids. V was trimmed by 1 base and J by 2 bases, leaving 13 bases between them. The CDR3 DNA is TGTGCCAGCAGCTTAGGAGGCTTATCTACCACAGATACGCAGTATTTT. The encoded protein is CASSLGGLSTTDTQYF.

The chain recombines TRBV10-3 with TRBJ2-2; 7 bases agree with TRBD2. Germline lookup yields CDR1 ENHRY and CDR2 SYGVKD. With 2 bases clipped from V and 5 bases from J, the junction kept 5 bases outside the gene matches. This CDR3 has 15 amino acids. In nucleotides, the CDR3 is TGTGCCATCAGTGAGAGCGGGGCCACTACCGGGGAGCTGTTTTTT. This encodes CAISESGATTGELFF.

Note on this clone: Other DNA sequences in the same sample also yield this CDR3. The CDR3 coding sequence is TGCGCCAGCAGCCAAGGACTGGGGGCGTACGAGCAGTACTTC. Translation gives CASSQGLGAYEQYF. This chain links TRBV4-1 with TRBJ2-7; D may be TRBD1 (6 bases). Germline V gene sequence: CDR1 MGHRA, CDR2 YSYEKL. This CDR3 is built from 14 residues. V was cut by 1 base and J by 4 bases, with 11 bases left in between.

This rearrangement joins TRBV19 to TRBJ1-1; D is unclear. Germline V CDR1 and CDR2: LNHDA, SQIVND (reference sequence). CDR3 length equals 15 residues. Trimming pared 1 base from V and 3 bases from J, leaving 12 bases between. The CDR3 nucleotides read TGTGCCAGTAGTATAGGGGCATTCAGAGACACTGAAGCTTTCTTT. Protein product: CASSIGAFRDTEAFF.

This chain uses TRBV2 with TRBJ1-4, with D perhaps matching TRBD1 (5 bases). V gave up 4 bases and J gave up 4 bases, with 10 bases separating them. CDR3 length: 14 residues. CDR1 is SNHLY and CDR2 is FYNNEI in the germline V gene. This CDR3 is CASSVDSYNEKLFF. The CDR3 DNA sequence: TGTGCCAGCAGTGTAGACAGCTATAATGAAAAACTGTTTTTT.

The rearrangement links TRBV5-1 to TRBJ2-7; the D gene is possibly TRBD1 (6 bases). The CDR3 runs 14 residues. Germline V gives CDR1 SGHRS, CDR2 YFSETQ. The ends were cut back, 2 bases at V and 2 bases at J, with 11 bases in the middle. CDR3 DNA sequence: TGCGCCAGCAGCTTTGGAAGGGGGACCTACGAGCAGTACTTC. Its translation is CASSFGRGTYEQYF.

The chain uses TRBV12-2 and TRBJ1-6. TRBV12-2 represents a pseudogene. The CDR3 extends over 19 amino acids. The CDR3 reads CASRLLREKQTGDNSPLHF. The CDR3, as DNA: TGTGCAAGTCGCTTACTCCGGGAAAAACAGACCGGGGATAATTCACCCCTCCACTTT.

The chain carries TRBV12-3 or TRBV12-4 and TRBJ2-7; tentative D call: TRBD2 (6 bases). V dropped 6 bases and J dropped 2 bases, with 11 bases sitting between them. The CDR3 runs 13 residues. For the CDR3, the DNA is TGTGCCAGCAGCTCTCCGGGGGCCTACGAGCAGTACTTC. This sequence encodes CASSSPGAYEQYF.

This rearrangement joins TRBV25-1 to TRBJ1-2; 9 nucleotides agree with TRBD1. CDR3 size: 14 residues. CDR1 is MGHDK and CDR2 is SYGVNS in the germline V gene. V gave up 4 bases and J gave up 2 bases; unmatched junction bases: 2. Here the CDR3 DNA reads TGTGCCAGCAGTGGGGGACAGGGAAACTATGGCTACACCTTC. It encodes CASSGGQGNYGYTF.

CDR3 nucleotides: TGTGCCAGCAGCGCTCGGGTATCTGGAAACACCATATATTTT. Its protein product is CASSARVSGNTIYF. This chain links TRBV7-9 with TRBJ1-3, with D unclear. The CDR3 has 14 residues. V dropped 5 bases and J dropped 1 base, with 9 bases sitting between them. CDR1 and CDR2 from the germline V gene are SEHNR and FQNEAQ (reference sequence).

This chain uses TRBV19 with TRBJ1-5, with a weak D call TRBD1 (5 bases). CDR3 length equals 14 residues. V lost 5 bases and J 4 bases, leaving 12 bases between the germline ends. Germline V gene sequence: CDR1 LNHDA, CDR2 SQIVND (reference sequence). CDR3 bases: TGTGCCAGTAGTGCCCAAGGGGTGAATCAGCCCCAGCATTTT. Residues: CASSAQGVNQPQHF.

This sequence joins TRBV7-3 and TRBJ2-5, with TRBD1 as a possible D gene (6 bases). This CDR3 has 17 amino acids. Deletions cut 2 bases from V and 7 bases from J, with 23 bases between. Per the germline V gene, CDR1 is SGHTA and CDR2 is FQGTGA. The CDR3 DNA reads TGTGCCAGCAGCTTATTTGGACCCTCTTTAGTAGGGGGGACCCAGTACTTC. Its translation: CASSLFGPSLVGGTQYF.

This chain joins TRBV11-2 and TRBJ2-7; the D gene is possibly TRBD2 (5 bases). The CDR3 covers 15 residues. Germline assignment: CDR1 SGHAT and CDR2 FQNNGV. Trimming removed 1 base from V and 0 bases from J, with 10 bases in between. Written as DNA, the CDR3 is TGTGCCAGCAGCTTAGTTGAGGGTAGCTCCTACGAGCAGTACTTC. It encodes CASSLVEGSSYEQYF.

This clone appeared a few times. V gene TRBV2 combines with J gene TRBJ2-2, with 9 bases fitting TRBD1. V lost 1 base, J lost 4 bases, and 1 base stayed unmatched. Germline V gene data show CDR1 as SNHLY and CDR2 as FYNNEI. The CDR3 is made up of 15 amino acids. CDR3 sequence (DNA): TGTGCCAGCAGTGAAGAGGGACAGGGCACCGGGGAGCTGTTTTTT. Encoded protein: CASSEEGQGTGELFF. The full variable domain, with the rest looked up from reference TRBV2 and TRBJ2-2, is EPEVTQTPSHQVTQMGQEVILRCVPISNHLYFYWYRQILGQKVEFLVSFYNNEISEKSEIFDDQFSVERPDGSNFTLKIRSTKLEDSAMYFCASSEEGQGTGELFFGEGSRLTVL.

This chain links TRBV19 with TRBJ1-1; D is uncertain. The CDR3 length is 12 residues. V lost 0 bases to trimming and J lost 10 bases, with 9 bases between them. Germline V CDR1 and CDR2: LNHDA, SQIVND (reference sequence). CDR3 amino acids: CASSIERFPAFF. DNA for the CDR3: TGTGCCAGTAGTATAGAGCGTTTCCCAGCTTTCTTT.

CDR3 in amino acids: CASSLTGVGNQPQHF. The CDR3 bases are TGTGCCAGCAGCTTAACAGGGGTAGGGAATCAGCCCCAGCATTTT. The V gene is TRBV7-3, the J gene TRBJ1-5; D may be TRBD1 (5 bases). V was cut by 0 bases and J by 4 bases, with 10 bases left in between. The CDR3 totals 15 residues. Germline V gene sequence: CDR1 SGHTA, CDR2 FQGTGA.

This rearrangement joins TRBV11-2 to TRBJ2-5, with 8 positions matching TRBD2. The CDR3 sequence is 13 residues long. Losses at the gene ends were 5 bases for V and 5 bases for J; bases not matched to a gene: 4. Germline lookup yields CDR1 SGHAT and CDR2 FQNNGV. DNA for the CDR3: TGTGCCAGCAGCCGCGGGGGGCCCGAGACCCAGTACTTC. Its protein product is CASSRGGPETQYF.

The rearrangement links TRBV12-2 to TRBJ1-5; the table assigns TRBD1, which was not confirmed against the DNA. TRBV12-2 is a recognized pseudogene. This CDR3 has 17 amino acids. The CDR3 is CASRERGTGGSNQPQHF. CDR3 nucleotides: TGTGCAAGTCGCGAGCGTGGGACAGGCGGGAGCAATCAGCCCCAGCATTTT.

This chain links TRBV21-1 with TRBJ1-6. TRBV21-1 is listed as a pseudogene. The CDR3 covers 15 residues. CDR3 amino acids: CASSKDGTGIGPLHF. The CDR3 coding sequence is TGTGCCAGCAGCAAAGATGGCACCGGGATCGGGCCCCTCCACTTT.